These 11 T cell receptor beta chains came from one sample sequenced in a study of early stage breast cancer tumors (TCRdb year 2017). The library was made by the immunoSEQ multiplex PCR assay. Not all clones reach the TCRdb copy of this immuneACCESS table, which keeps in-frame sequences only. Checked studies attribute under half of the gap to unresolved V genes and leave the rest unexplained. The sample table contains around 28,000 clones; only one count was recorded for 72% of them. Together, the top ten hold roughly 33% of the sample. Sample: blood. Source of these receptors: a person aged 45 to 59 with breast cancer.

The chain joins TRBV19 to TRBJ1-3; D unclear. Trimming took off 7 bases at V and 0 bases at J, with 13 bases between the two ends. There are 15 residues in the CDR3. Germline V gives CDR1 LNHDA, CDR2 SQIVND (reference sequence). CDR3 amino acids: CASTRTDSSGNTIYF. Here the CDR3 DNA reads TGTGCCAGTACCAGGACGGATAGCTCTGGAAACACCATATATTTT.

The gene calls are TRBV11-2 and TRBJ2-1, with D tentatively TRBD2 (5 bases). The V end lost 3 bases, the J end lost 4 bases, and 13 bases lay between the germline ends. The germline CDR1 and CDR2 sequences are SGHAT and FQNNGV. The CDR3 is 15 residues long. CDR3: CASSFYRGSYNEQFF. The CDR3 region has the DNA TGTGCCAGCAGCTTTTATCGGGGATCATACAATGAGCAGTTCTTC.

The chain recombines TRBV6-5 with TRBJ2-7; 8 nucleotides match TRBD2. The CDR3 runs 13 residues. J was trimmed by 2 bases and V by 7 bases; bases with no gene match: 4. In germline, CDR1 is MNHEY, CDR2 SVGAGI. CDR3 residues: CASNRAGAYEQYF. The CDR3 coding sequence is TGTGCCAGCAACCGAGCGGGGGCCTACGAGCAGTACTTC.

The J gene is TRBJ1-3, the V gene TRBV6-5; the D gene is possibly TRBD1 (5 bases). With 4 bases removed from V and 5 bases from J, the gap between germline ends came to 12 bases. The CDR3 covers 14 residues. CDR1 and CDR2 from the germline V gene are MNHEY and SVGAGI. The CDR3 DNA is TGTGCCAGCAGTTCAACGGGGGAACGAAACACCATATATTTT. It translates to CASSSTGERNTIYF.

This clone was picked up one time. The CDR3 spells CASSQGRSEAFF. CDR3 bases: TGTGCCAGCAGCCAGGGGAGGTCTGAAGCTTTCTTT. V is TRBV5-5 and J is TRBJ1-1, with D possibly TRBD1 on 6 matching bases. Germline assignment: CDR1 SGHKS and CDR2 YYEKEE (reference sequence). The length of the CDR3 is 12 residues. V dropped 4 bases and J dropped 6 bases, with 10 bases sitting between them.

At least ten counts were recorded for this clone. V is TRBV4-1 and J is TRBJ2-7; 7 bases line up with TRBD1. The V segment lost 1 base and the J segment 2 bases; nucleotides outside the gene matches: 5. The CDR3 is 15 amino acids. Germline values: CDR1 MGHRA, CDR2 YSYEKL. The CDR3 spells CASSQGRQGAYEQYF. The CDR3 DNA reads as TGCGCCAGCAGCCAAGGTCGCCAGGGGGCCTACGAGCAGTACTTC.

The J gene is TRBJ2-3, the V gene TRBV2, with 7 nucleotides matching TRBD1. The CDR3 loop spans 13 amino acids. Germline V CDR1 and CDR2: SNHLY, FYNNEI. V lost 4 bases to trimming and J lost 6 bases; unmatched junction nucleotides: 4. The CDR3, as DNA: TGTGCCAGCAGTGGACAGGGAGCGGATACGCAGTATTTT. Its translation is CASSGQGADTQYF.

The V call is TRBV30, the J call TRBJ2-5; D gene ambiguous. CDR1 is GTSNPN, CDR2 SVGIG, per germline (reference sequence). The CDR3 length is 11 residues. The V gene lost 0 bases and the J gene lost 5 bases, with 4 bases spanning the gap. CDR3 protein: CAWSVTETQYF. Here the CDR3 DNA reads TGTGCCTGGAGTGTTACGGAGACCCAGTACTTC.

The chain is built from TRBV6-1 and TRBJ2-7; D tentatively reads TRBD1 or TRBD2 (5 bases each). The CDR3 length is 13 residues. Germline assignment: CDR1 MNHNS and CDR2 SASEGT. V lost 6 bases and J 1 base, leaving 10 bases between the germline ends. CDR3 bases: TGTGCCAGCAGGAGGGACCAATCCTACGAGCAGTACTTC. This gives the protein CASRRDQSYEQYF.

The rearrangement links TRBV7-2 to TRBJ2-5; D possibly corresponds to TRBD1 (6 bases). The germline V gene encodes CDR1 SGHTA and CDR2 FQGNSA. V was shortened by 4 bases and J by 5 bases, with 11 bases between the two germline ends. There are 13 residues in the CDR3. CDR3 sequence reads: CASSSGDGETQYF. The CDR3, as DNA: TGTGCCAGCAGCTCAGGGGACGGTGAGACCCAGTACTTC.

In its sample, this clone was seen once. V usage is TRBV5-1 and J usage is TRBJ2-3; unclear D gene. The germline V gene encodes CDR1 SGHRS and CDR2 YFSETQ. The CDR3 sequence is 11 residues long. V gave up 4 bases and J gave up 6 bases, with 6 bases separating them. The CDR3 DNA is TGCGCCAGCAGCACACTCGATACGCAGTATTTT. It codes for CASSTLDTQYF.